This entry lists 24 T cell receptor beta chains sequenced from one sample in a study of blood T cell repertoires in COVID-19. TCRdb keeps only in-frame clones here, not all; method: immunoSEQ multiplex PCR. The data hold about 310,000 clones, with about 88% observed a single time. The source material was PBMCs or T cells enriched from blood (not recorded which). These TCRs come from a woman in her thirties or forties who had recovered from COVID-19.

The genes are TRBV7-6 and TRBJ2-1, with 11 bases fitting TRBD2. With V trimmed by 4 bases and J by 5 bases, 4 bases remained unmatched. The CDR3 spans 15 residues. Germline V gene sequence: CDR1 SGHVS, CDR2 FNYEAQ. The CDR3 nucleotides read TGTGCCAGCAGCTGGGGGACTAGCGGTAACAATGAGCAGTTCTTC. Protein sequence: CASSWGTSGNNEQFF.

The chain has TRBV5-1 and TRBJ1-6, with D maybe TRBD1 (6 bases). Germline CDR1 reads SGHRS; CDR2 reads YFSETQ. The CDR3 loop spans 17 amino acids. The V gene lost 2 bases and the J gene lost 8 bases, with 20 bases spanning the gap. The CDR3 DNA is TGCGCCAGCAGCTTCGAGACAGGCACCGGTGTGGATTCACCCCTCCACTTT. Its protein is CASSFETGTGVDSPLHF.

The rearrangement links TRBV7-2 to TRBJ2-7; 10 nucleotides align to TRBD1. V shed 6 bases and J 7 bases; nucleotides not matched to a gene: 9. The germline V gene has CDR1 SGHTA and CDR2 FQGNSA. This CDR3 is built from 14 residues. This CDR3 is CASRPGQGSREQYF. The DNA for the CDR3 is TGTGCCAGCAGACCGGGACAGGGGTCGAGGGAGCAGTACTTC.

This chain joins TRBV7-9 and TRBJ1-1; 12 positions agree with TRBD1. Germline CDR1 SEHNR, CDR2 FQNEAQ (reference sequence). V was pared by 5 bases and J by 7 bases, with 8 bases of the junction left unmatched. CDR3 length equals 15 residues. In DNA, the CDR3 is TGTGCCAGCAGCCCCCGGGACAGGGGGCTTGTTGAAGCTTTCTTT. Its protein is CASSPRDRGLVEAFF.

This sequence joins TRBV15 and TRBJ2-7, with a weak D call TRBD1 (5 bases). V lost 3 bases to trimming and J lost 0 bases, with 9 bases between them. This CDR3 comprises 14 residues. The germline V gene encodes CDR1 LNHNV and CDR2 YYDKDF (reference sequence). CDR3 sequence (DNA): TGTGCCACCAGCAGGGCAGGGAACTCCTACGAGCAGTACTTC. Amino acids: CATSRAGNSYEQYF. The variable domain in full, with the rest retrieved from reference TRBV15 and TRBJ2-7, is DAMVIQNPRYQVTQFGKPVTLSCSQTLNHNVMYWYQQKSSQAPKLLFHYYDKDFNNEADTPDNFQSRRPNTSFCFLDIRSPGLGDTAMYLCATSRAGNSYEQYFGPGTRLTVT.

The chain combines TRBV18 with TRBJ1-4, with 9 nucleotides matching TRBD1. Germline CDR1 reads KGHSH; CDR2 reads LQKENI. CDR3 size: 16 residues. V dropped 5 bases and J dropped 4; count of bases not matched to a gene: 8. The CDR3 loop reads CASSSDRGWLNEKLFF. The CDR3 DNA follows: TGTGCCAGCTCATCCGACAGGGGGTGGCTTAATGAAAAACTGTTTTTT.

CDR3 protein: CASSSIRDSDEQYF. CDR3 sequence (DNA): TGTGCCAGCAGCTCCATCCGGGACAGTGACGAGCAGTACTTC. The chain has TRBV7-9 and TRBJ2-7; 7 bases fit TRBD1. CDR3 size: 14 residues. CDR1 is SEHNR and CDR2 is FQNEAQ in the germline V gene (reference sequence). Losses at the gene ends were 4 bases for V and 5 bases for J; bases not matched to a gene: 8.

This clone was counted a single time. The chain recombines TRBV2 with TRBJ2-2, with a possible D match to TRBD1 (5 bases). Germline assignment: CDR1 SNHLY and CDR2 FYNNEI. This CDR3 region has 14 residues. The CDR3 sequence: CAIGAGRNTGELFF. The CDR3 DNA follows: TGTGCTATTGGGGCAGGCCGTAACACCGGGGAGCTGTTTTTT.

This chain links TRBV18 with TRBJ2-3, with D possibly being TRBD1 (6 bases). This CDR3 has 14 amino acids. The V end lost 5 bases, the J end lost 5 bases, and 14 bases lay between the germline ends. CDR1 is KGHSH, CDR2 LQKENI, per germline. The CDR3 sequence: CASSAYRVQDTQYF. In DNA form, the CDR3 reads TGTGCCAGCTCAGCCTACAGGGTCCAAGATACGCAGTATTTT.

The gene calls are TRBV12-3 or TRBV12-4 and TRBJ1-1, with D possibly matching TRBD1 (6 bases). The V end lost 4 bases, the J end lost 11 bases, and 14 bases lay between the germline ends. The CDR3 is 12 residues long. The CDR3 protein is CASSSPGGAAFF. The CDR3 DNA reads as TGTGCCAGCAGTTCCCCGGGGGGCGCCGCTTTCTTT.

In its sample, this clone was seen a few times. The genes are TRBV3-1 (or the pseudogene TRBV3-2) and TRBJ2-7, with D perhaps matching TRBD1 (5 bases). Germline values: CDR1 LGHDT, CDR2 YNNKEL (reference sequence). The CDR3 has 13 amino acids. The V end lost 5 bases, the J end lost 4 bases, and 12 bases lay between the germline ends. Written as DNA, the CDR3 is TGTGCCAGCAGCGATCCCCAGGGTTACGAGCAGTACTTC. Translating it yields CASSDPQGYEQYF.

The chain combines TRBV7-3 with TRBJ2-3; D may be TRBD1 (6 bases). The V end was cut by 3 bases, the J end by 5 bases, with 18 bases between. This CDR3 contains 16 residues. Germline assignment: CDR1 SGHTA and CDR2 FQGTGA. This chain's CDR3 is CASSLVRGKVIDTQYF. CDR3 DNA sequence: TGTGCCAGCAGCTTGGTGAGGGGGAAGGTGATAGATACGCAGTATTTT. Combining the CDR3 with reference TRBV7-3 and TRBJ2-3 gives the whole variable domain GAGVSQTPSNKVTEKGKYVELRCDPISGHTALYWYRQSLGQGPEFLIYFQGTGAADDSGLPNDRFFAVRPEGSVSTLKIQRTERGDSAVYLCASSLVRGKVIDTQYFGPGTRLTVL.

This rearrangement joins TRBV5-5 to TRBJ1-4; unclear D gene. The CDR3 covers 15 residues. CDR1 is SGHKS, CDR2 YYEKEE, per germline (reference sequence). Trimming removed 4 bases from V and 0 bases from J, with 10 bases in between. DNA for the CDR3: TGTGCCAGCAGCAGGACCGGGACAACTAATGAAAAACTGTTTTTT. Encoded protein: CASSRTGTTNEKLFF.

This clone was seen a single time. The V gene is TRBV10-3, the J gene TRBJ1-5; unclear D gene. The CDR3 is 15 amino acids. Germline V lookup: CDR1 ENHRY, CDR2 SYGVKD. Trimming left V 2 bases short and J 2 bases short, with 10 bases between. DNA for the CDR3: TGTGCCATCAGTGAGGAAGGCCGGGGCAATCAGCCCCAGCATTTT. Its translation is CAISEEGRGNQPQHF.

The chain uses TRBV28 and TRBJ1-5; 9 bases line up with TRBD1. The CDR3 sequence is 17 residues long. Germline-derived CDR1 and CDR2 are MDHEN and SYDVKM. V dropped 6 bases and J dropped 0; count of bases not matched to a gene: 9. The CDR3 DNA reads TGTGCCAGCAGGACAGGGGGACCCATATATAGCAATCAGCCCCAGCATTTT. It translates to CASRTGGPIYSNQPQHF.

The chain recombines TRBV2 with TRBJ1-5, with a weak D call TRBD1 (5 bases). The CDR3 is made up of 13 amino acids. Germline assignment: CDR1 SNHLY and CDR2 FYNNEI. V lost 2 bases, J lost 8 bases, and 10 bases lay in between. CDR3 in DNA: TGTGCCAGCAGTGAACTCAGGGTGGAGCCCCAGCATTTT. Translation gives CASSELRVEPQHF. The complete variable domain, with remaining parts taken from reference TRBV2 and TRBJ1-5, reads EPEVTQTPSHQVTQMGQEVILRCVPISNHLYFYWYRQILGQKVEFLVSFYNNEISEKSEIFDDQFSVERPDGSNFTLKIRSTKLEDSAMYFCASSELRVEPQHFGDGTRLSIL.

The chain joins TRBV12-3 or TRBV12-4 to TRBJ2-7; 11 positions agree with TRBD2. With 7 bases clipped from V and 3 bases from J, the junction kept 2 bases outside the gene matches. The CDR3 has 13 amino acids. The CDR3 loop reads CASTGTSGYEQYF. In DNA, the CDR3 is TGTGCCAGCACCGGGACTAGCGGCTACGAGCAGTACTTC.

This chain links TRBV4-1 with TRBJ2-1; D is possibly TRBD1 (5 bases). The CDR3 runs 15 residues. The germline CDR1 and CDR2 sequences are MGHRA and YSYEKL. V gave up 6 bases and J gave up 0 bases, with 12 bases separating them. In DNA form, the CDR3 reads TGCGCCAGCAGGGTGAGCAGGGTCTCCTACAATGAGCAGTTCTTC. Translating it yields CASRVSRVSYNEQFF.

V is TRBV9 and J is TRBJ2-3, with TRBD1 as a possible D gene (6 bases). V was cut by 3 bases and J by 1 base, with 9 bases left in between. The CDR3 runs 14 residues. CDR1 SGDLS and CDR2 YYNGEE come from the germline V gene. CDR3 DNA sequence: TGTGCCAGCAGCGAGAGACAGGGCACAGATACGCAGTATTTT. Its translation is CASSERQGTDTQYF. The full variable domain, in which reference TRBV9 and TRBJ2-3 provide the parts outside the CDR3, is DSGVTQTPKHLITATGQRVTLRCSPRSGDLSVYWYQQSLDQGLQFLIQYYNGEERAKGNILERFSAQQFPDLHSELNLSSLELGDSALYFCASSERQGTDTQYFGPGTRLTVL.

V usage is TRBV7-2 and J usage is TRBJ2-2; TRBD1 aligns across 7 bases. Unmatched junction bases numbered 0, after V lost 1 base and J lost 4 bases. The CDR3 totals 14 residues. CDR1 is SGHTA, CDR2 FQGNSA, per germline. The CDR3 spells CASSLEGATGELFF. The CDR3 region has the DNA TGTGCCAGCAGCTTAGAGGGGGCCACCGGGGAGCTGTTTTTT.

This clone has only one observation. The rearrangement joins TRBV27 to TRBJ1-1; weak D call: TRBD1 (5 bases). This CDR3 has 17 amino acids. Germline V CDR1 and CDR2: MNHEY, SMNVEV (reference sequence). Trimming took 0 bases from V and 0 from J, leaving 14 bases between them. CDR3 in amino acids: CASSLSMMQGMNTEAFF. In DNA form, the CDR3 reads TGTGCCAGCAGTTTATCGATGATGCAGGGCATGAACACTGAAGCTTTCTTT.

The chain couples TRBV7-6 to TRBJ2-3; TRBD2 agrees at 9 bases. The ends lost 2 bases at V and 2 bases at J; junction bases unmatched: 5. This CDR3 has 16 residues. Germline V gives CDR1 SGHVS, CDR2 FNYEAQ. The CDR3 nucleotides are TGTGCCAGCAGCTTACGTAGCGGGGGCCTCACAGATACGCAGTATTTT. Its translation is CASSLRSGGLTDTQYF.

The chain has TRBV27 and TRBJ2-3, with 7 bases fitting TRBD2. With V trimmed by 1 base and J by 2 bases, 3 bases remained unmatched. Per germline, CDR1 MNHEY and CDR2 SMNVEV (reference sequence). The CDR3 length is 15 residues. CDR3 amino acids: CASSLYAGVTDTQYF. CDR3 DNA sequence: TGTGCCAGCAGTTTATACGCGGGGGTCACAGATACGCAGTATTTT.

The chain employs TRBV29-1 and TRBJ2-7; 9 bases are shared with TRBD1. The CDR3 runs 13 residues. With 6 bases clipped from V and 5 bases from J, the junction kept 8 bases outside the gene matches. CDR1 and CDR2 from the germline V gene are SQVTM and ANQGSEA. CDR3 nucleotide sequence: TGCAGCGTACCGGGACAGGGTCTCGACGAGCAGTACTTC. Its protein is CSVPGQGLDEQYF.